These 5 T cell receptor beta chains originate from one sample sequenced in a study of preoperative IRX-2 immunotherapy in early breast cancer. Assay used: immunoSEQ multiplex PCR; TCRdb lists only in-frame clones, some missing. The sample includes 32,000 or so clones, roughly 80% of them seen just once. As for treatment: preoperative locoregional IRX-2 cytokine immunotherapy. The sample here was lymph node tissue, taken from a patient treated with IRX-2 immunotherapy. These receptors came from a human donor with breast cancer.

V gene TRBV28 combines with J gene TRBJ2-1; TRBD2 aligns across 11 bases. This CDR3 contains 14 residues. With 5 bases clipped from V and 5 bases from J, the junction kept 2 bases outside the gene matches. Germline lookup yields CDR1 MDHEN and CDR2 SYDVKM. The CDR3 protein is CASSLLAGDNEQFF. The DNA for the CDR3 is TGTGCCAGCAGTCTACTAGCGGGGGACAATGAGCAGTTCTTC.

This sequence joins TRBV28 and TRBJ2-5; TRBD2 is a possible D gene (7 bases). Trimming removed 0 bases at V and 4 bases at J, with 15 bases between. This CDR3 has 16 amino acids. Germline V gene lookup returns CDR1 MDHEN and CDR2 SYDVKM. CDR3 sequence reads: CASSLWGGGVVETQYF. For the CDR3, the DNA is TGTGCCAGCAGTTTATGGGGCGGGGGCGTAGTAGAGACCCAGTACTTC.

The V gene is TRBV30, the J gene TRBJ1-1; the D gene is possibly TRBD1 (6 bases). The germline gives CDR1 GTSNPN, CDR2 SVGIG (reference sequence). V shed 3 bases and J shed 0 bases, with 14 bases lying between them. The CDR3 extends over 15 amino acids. The CDR3 coding sequence is TGTGCCTGGAGACCGCAGGACAGCTTGAACACTGAAGCTTTCTTT. It codes for CAWRPQDSLNTEAFF.

The chain recombines TRBV28 with TRBJ1-4; no firm D call. The CDR3 length is 15 residues. Trimming removed 2 bases from V and 5 bases from J, with 12 bases in between. Germline V CDR1 and CDR2: MDHEN, SYDVKM. CDR3 nucleotide sequence: TGTGCCAGCAGTTTACGGGTGGGCGGGAATGAAAAACTGTTTTTT. Protein sequence: CASSLRVGGNEKLFF.

The rearrangement uses TRBV28 and TRBJ2-1; no firm D call. This CDR3 contains 15 residues. Germline loops: CDR1 MDHEN, CDR2 SYDVKM. V lost 6 bases to trimming and J lost 6 bases, with 18 bases between them. For the CDR3, the DNA is TGTGCCAGCAGCCTTATTCGACCCCCGCCCAATGAGCAGTTCTTC. Amino acid sequence: CASSLIRPPPNEQFF.